The following is a T cell receptor (beta chain) sequence with its context. Its antigen is still unknown. The sample belongs to a study of shared clonotypes between healthy human individuals. Study in general: The study used three CD4 naive, three CD4 memory, two CD8 naive and one CD8 memory plate per donor. Whole-study results and caveats: Sorted-subset sequencing was shown by rarefaction to be incomplete despite large depth. Sequencing depth was expected to affect clonotype sharing among donors.

The CDR3 runs to 15 residues. CDR1 MNHEY and CDR2 SVGAGI come from the germline V gene. Trimming took off 0 bases at V and 3 bases at J, with 11 bases between the two ends. Free of recent acute infections or vaccinations, the donors were healthy HIV-negative adults. Some clones are missing from TCRdb's copy, which holds only in-frame ones; the method was immunoSEQ multiplex PCR. The sample lists about 680,000 clones, around 73% occurring once. The TCR sequence derives from a woman aged 30 to 39 in good health. This chain connects TRBV6-5 to TRBJ2-5; a weak D match, TRBD1 (7 bases). The specimen was memory CD4+ T cells sorted from blood. Documented subset: CD45RA-negative fraction. Here the CDR3 DNA reads TGTGCCAGCAGTTACTCGATCAGGGGGGAAGAGACCCAGTACTTC. Protein product: CASSYSIRGEETQYF.